This T cell receptor beta chain was sequenced in a study of blood T cell repertoires in COVID-19. Profiling relied on immunoSEQ multiplex PCR, and the TCRdb table lists in-frame clones only, not all of them. Here the sample spans around 270,000 clones, around 89% being singletons. The ends were cut back, 3 bases at V and 10 bases at J, with 10 bases in the middle. The CDR3 totals 11 residues. This chain connects TRBV12-3 or TRBV12-4 to TRBJ2-7, with D unclear. The sequenced sample consisted of peripheral blood. This TCR came from a man younger than 45 with acute or convalescent COVID-19. The CDR3 coding sequence is TGTGCCAGCAGTTTCTTCCAACTACAGTACTTC. It specifies CASSFFQLQYF.